The 27 T cell receptor beta chains listed next were all sequenced from one sample in a study of blood T cell repertoires in COVID-19. Clones were read by immunoSEQ multiplex PCR, and TCRdb kept only the in-frame ones, dropping some. The table has under 300,000 clones, 75% to 90% seen once. The specimen was peripheral blood. Receptors originate from a woman aged 40-49 years who had recovered from COVID-19.

The CDR3 DNA sequence: TGTGCCAGCAGCTTAGGTGGTAGCGGGAAAGAGACCCAGTACTTC. Protein: CASSLGGSGKETQYF. The chain couples TRBV7-9 to TRBJ2-5; 8 nucleotides align to TRBD2. CDR1 SEHNR and CDR2 FQNEAQ come from the germline V gene (reference sequence). CDR3 length: 15 amino acids. Trimming removed 1 base from V and 3 bases from J; junction bases left unmatched: 4.

This chain connects TRBV27 to TRBJ2-2, with 12 bases fitting TRBD2. V shed 6 bases, J shed 4 bases, and the junction held 3 bases outside the gene matches. The CDR3 is 15 residues long. Germline V gene sequence: CDR1 MNHEY, CDR2 SMNVEV (reference sequence). CDR3 DNA sequence: TGTGCCAGCAGCCGGACTAGCGGGGTCACCGGGGAGCTGTTTTTT. Amino acid sequence: CASSRTSGVTGELFF.

CDR3 residues: CASTITGVTDTQYF. Here the CDR3 DNA reads TGTGCCAGCACCATAACGGGGGTTACAGATACGCAGTATTTT. V and J are TRBV7-9 and TRBJ2-3; D might be TRBD2 (6 bases). Trimming removed 7 bases from V and 3 bases from J, with 14 bases in between. CDR3 length: 14 residues. Germline values: CDR1 SEHNR, CDR2 FQNEAQ (reference sequence).

The rearrangement uses TRBV19 and TRBJ1-4, with 7 bases identical to TRBD1. CDR1 and CDR2 (germline): LNHDA, SQIVND (reference sequence). The CDR3 has 15 amino acids. Unmatched junction bases numbered 5, after V lost 4 bases and J lost 3 bases. The DNA for the CDR3 is TGTGCCAGTAGTACTCGGGACAGTTCTAATGAAAAACTGTTTTTT. Amino acid sequence: CASSTRDSSNEKLFF.

The chain recombines TRBV14 with TRBJ2-5; maybe TRBD1 (5 bases). Trimming cost V 4 bases and J 5 bases, with 17 bases left between them. CDR3 length equals 15 residues. Germline V lookup: CDR1 SGHDN, CDR2 FVKESK. The CDR3 spells CASSPLQGGIETQYF. The DNA of the CDR3 is TGTGCCAGCAGCCCCCTGCAGGGCGGAATTGAGACCCAGTACTTC.

The chain combines TRBV29-1 with TRBJ2-5; tentative D call: TRBD2 (6 bases). This CDR3 has 17 residues. Germline V gene sequence: CDR1 SQVTM, CDR2 ANQGSEA. Trimming removed 6 bases from V and 5 bases from J, with 28 bases in between. The CDR3 region is CSVNTWGSASAGETQYF. CDR3 coding DNA: TGCAGCGTCAACACTTGGGGGTCTGCTAGCGCCGGGGAGACCCAGTACTTC.

The gene calls are TRBV12-3 or TRBV12-4 and TRBJ1-6; TRBD1 is a possible D gene (5 bases). The CDR3 is 13 residues long. The V and J ends lost 6 bases and 6 bases respectively, with 9 bases between them. The CDR3 DNA is TGTGCCAGCAGAGGACAAGTTAATTCACCCCTCCACTTT. Its translation: CASRGQVNSPLHF.

The chain carries TRBV18 and TRBJ1-3; tentatively, D is TRBD1 (6 bases). From germline, CDR1 is KGHSH and CDR2 LQKENI. The CDR3 totals 15 residues. Deletions cut 4 bases from V and 2 bases from J, with 12 bases between. The CDR3 DNA reads TGTGCCAGCTCACAATTCACAGGGACTGGAAACACCATATATTTT. This encodes CASSQFTGTGNTIYF. The full variable domain, in which reference TRBV18 and TRBJ1-3 provide the parts outside the CDR3, is NAGVMQNPRHLVRRRGQEARLRCSPMKGHSHVYWYRQLPEEGLKFMVYLQKENIIDESGMPKERFSAEFPKEGPSILRIQQVVRGDSAAYFCASSQFTGTGNTIYFGEGSWLTVV.

V gene TRBV6-2 or TRBV6-3 combines with J gene TRBJ2-7; D unresolved. V was pared by 0 bases and J by 3 bases, with 15 bases between. Germline CDR1 MNHEY, CDR2 SVGEGT. The CDR3 spans 16 residues. Here the CDR3 reads CASSYSIGSEDYEQYV. CDR3 nucleotide sequence: TGTGCCAGCAGTTACTCGATCGGTTCCGAGGACTACGAGCAGTACGTC.

The rearrangement uses TRBV4-1 and TRBJ1-4; 7 bases match TRBD1. Trimming removed 4 bases from V and 7 bases from J; junction bases left unmatched: 12. This CDR3 contains 16 residues. CDR1 MGHRA and CDR2 YSYEKL come from the germline V gene. The CDR3 coding sequence is TGCGCCAGCAGCCTTTTAGACAGGGTGGAAAGTGAAAAACTGTTTTTT. Translated: CASSLLDRVESEKLFF.

Comments on this clone: Different DNA sequences within this sample yield the same CDR3. The chain has TRBV3-1 (or the pseudogene TRBV3-2) and TRBJ2-6, with unresolved D. The V gene lost 1 base and the J gene lost 0 bases, with 7 bases spanning the gap. Per germline, CDR1 LGHDT and CDR2 YNNKEL (reference sequence). The CDR3 loop spans 16 amino acids. CDR3 sequence reads: CASSQGRSSGANVLTF. In nucleotides, the CDR3 is TGTGCCAGCAGCCAAGGAAGGAGCTCTGGGGCCAACGTCCTGACTTTC.

This clone appeared a single time. In DNA form, the CDR3 reads TGTGCCAGCAGCTTAGCGATGGCGGTCCACGAGCAGTACTTC. It codes for CASSLAMAVHEQYF. The gene calls are TRBV7-9 and TRBJ2-7; D is uncertain. This CDR3 region has 14 residues. Trimming stripped 0 bases from V and 5 bases from J, with 11 bases between. Germline V CDR1 and CDR2: SEHNR, FQNEAQ (reference sequence).

V gene TRBV4-1 combines with J gene TRBJ1-5, with 7 bases identical to TRBD1. The CDR3 has 15 amino acids. The germline gives CDR1 MGHRA, CDR2 YSYEKL. Trimming at V came to 4 bases and at J to 3 bases, leaving 6 bases not matched to a gene. CDR3 protein: CASSLQTGHNQPQHF. CDR3 sequence (DNA): TGCGCCAGCAGCCTCCAGACAGGGCACAATCAGCCCCAGCATTTT.

The genes are TRBV20-1 and TRBJ2-7, with a tentative D call TRBD2 (5 bases). Trimming pared 5 bases from V and 5 bases from J, leaving 10 bases between. The V gene's germline CDR1 is DFQATT and CDR2 SNEGSKA (reference sequence). The CDR3 sequence is 11 residues long. Here the CDR3 reads CSALHGDEQYF. The DNA of the CDR3 is TGCAGTGCTCTACACGGGGACGAGCAGTACTTC.

The chain recombines TRBV9 with TRBJ2-7; 12 positions agree with TRBD1. The CDR3 totals 13 residues. Germline loops: CDR1 SGDLS, CDR2 YYNGEE. V gave up 9 bases and J gave up 6 bases; unmatched junction bases: 7. CDR3 nucleotide sequence: TGTGCCAACAGGGGACAGGGGGCCCGCGAGCAGTACTTC. Translating gives CANRGQGAREQYF.

The chain recombines TRBV7-3 with TRBJ1-1, with D unresolved. CDR1 is SGHTA and CDR2 is FQGTGA in the germline V gene. The CDR3 contains 14 residues. V lost 2 bases and J lost 0, with 7 bases in between. The CDR3 spells CASSLGPMNTEAFF. DNA for the CDR3: TGTGCCAGCAGCTTAGGCCCCATGAACACTGAAGCTTTCTTT.

The chain couples TRBV20-1 to TRBJ2-1, with D perhaps TRBD2 (6 bases). In germline, CDR1 is DFQATT, CDR2 SNEGSKA (reference sequence). Trimming took 6 bases from V and 10 from J, leaving 10 bases between them. The CDR3 sequence is 10 residues long. The CDR3 region has the DNA TGCAGTGCAGCGCGGGGCGAGCAGTTCTTC. This codes for CSAARGEQFF.

This chain links TRBV7-9 with TRBJ2-3; no definite D call. The V end lost 9 bases, the J end lost 8 bases, and 12 bases lay between the germline ends. This CDR3 has 11 residues. Germline V lookup: CDR1 SEHNR, CDR2 FQNEAQ (reference sequence). The CDR3 loop reads CASSIVGTQYF. The CDR3 DNA reads TGTGCCAGTAGTATAGTTGGTACGCAGTATTTT.

The rearrangement joins TRBV11-1 to TRBJ1-2, with 7 positions matching TRBD1. Germline loops: CDR1 SGHAT, CDR2 FQDESV (reference sequence). The CDR3 consists of 14 residues. V was clipped by 1 base and J by 8 bases; unmatched bases: 7. Here the CDR3 DNA reads TGTGCCAGCAGCTTAGTCGGCCAGGGGGACGGCTACACCTTC. It codes for CASSLVGQGDGYTF.

The chain links TRBV2 to TRBJ2-2; D call uncertain. The CDR3 sequence is 11 residues long. The ends were cut back, 6 bases at V and 8 bases at J, with 7 bases in the middle. CDR1 is SNHLY and CDR2 is FYNNEI in the germline V gene. The CDR3 reads CASRTMGELFF. In nucleotides, the CDR3 is TGTGCCAGCAGAACTATGGGGGAGCTGTTTTTT. Together with reference TRBV2 and TRBJ2-2, the CDR3 gives the full variable domain: EPEVTQTPSHQVTQMGQEVILRCVPISNHLYFYWYRQILGQKVEFLVSFYNNEISEKSEIFDDQFSVERPDGSNFTLKIRSTKLEDSAMYFCASRTMGELFFGEGSRLTVL.

The chain carries TRBV11-2 and TRBJ2-1; no clear D. Germline CDR1 and CDR2: SGHAT and FQNNGV. V dropped 1 base and J dropped 4 bases, with 2 bases sitting between them. This CDR3 is built from 12 residues. The CDR3 DNA is TGTGCCAGCAGCTTAGCTTACAATGAGCAGTTCTTC. Translating gives CASSLAYNEQFF.

The chain carries TRBV2 and TRBJ2-1, with D perhaps TRBD2 (6 bases). Trimming removed 7 bases at V and 6 bases at J, with 16 bases between. CDR1 and CDR2 (germline): SNHLY, FYNNEI. The CDR3 spans 14 residues. CDR3 coding DNA: TGTGCCAGCATAGTGGGGGGACGCTTCAATGAGCAGTTCTTC. Translating gives CASIVGGRFNEQFF.

This chain uses TRBV3-1 (or the pseudogene TRBV3-2) with TRBJ2-1; D is possibly TRBD2 (5 bases). Germline V gene data show CDR1 as LGHDT and CDR2 as YNNKEL (reference sequence). CDR3 size: 13 residues. V lost 5 bases and J 8 bases, leaving 13 bases between the germline ends. The CDR3 DNA is TGTGCCAGCAGCAAACTAGTGTCCCATGAGCAGTTCTTC. Protein sequence: CASSKLVSHEQFF.

The J gene is TRBJ2-1, the V gene TRBV6-2 or TRBV6-3; D perhaps matches TRBD1 (5 bases). The germline V gene has CDR1 MNHEY and CDR2 SVGEGT. Trimming shortened V by 2 bases and J by 9 bases, and 11 bases separated the two germline ends. This CDR3 region has 13 residues. The CDR3 protein is CASSYTRESEQFF. In DNA form, the CDR3 reads TGTGCCAGCAGTTACACCAGGGAAAGTGAGCAGTTCTTC.

The CDR3 coding sequence is TGTGCCACCAGTGATGGGACAGGGGGCGTCGCAGATACGCAGTATTTT. This sequence encodes CATSDGTGGVADTQYF. J is TRBJ2-3 and V is TRBV24-1, with 12 bases identical to TRBD1. Per germline, CDR1 KGHDR and CDR2 SFDVKD. The length of the CDR3 is 16 residues. J was trimmed by 4 bases and V by 3 bases; bases with no gene match: 4.

V and J are TRBV12-3 or TRBV12-4 and TRBJ1-1; the D gene is possibly TRBD1 (5 bases). This CDR3 is built from 11 residues. Trimming shortened V by 4 bases and J by 5 bases, and 5 bases separated the two germline ends. The CDR3 bases are TGTGCCAGCAGTTCAGGGACTGAAGCTTTCTTT. It encodes CASSSGTEAFF.

V usage is TRBV7-9 and J usage is TRBJ1-4; D possibly corresponds to TRBD1 (5 bases). CDR3 length equals 12 residues. Germline CDR1 and CDR2: SEHNR and FQNEAQ (reference sequence). Trimming took off 6 bases at V and 5 bases at J, with 7 bases between the two ends. The CDR3 spells CASSRQNEKLFF. The CDR3 bases are TGTGCCAGCAGTCGACAGAATGAAAAACTGTTTTTT.